The 18 T cell receptor beta chains below come from one sample, sequenced in a study of cytomegalovirus exposure and HLA in healthy donors. PCR primers comprised 60 Vbeta and 13 Jbeta primers. Libraries were prepared by immunoSEQ multiplex PCR; TCRdb keeps only in-frame clonotypes and omits some of them. Of 100,000 to 150,000 clones in the sample, about 80% are singletons; the top ten hold approximately 10%. The sample taken for sequencing was PBMCs. Receptors originate from a man in his thirties or forties in good health and CMV-seropositive.

This clone was picked up one time. The rearrangement links TRBV6-5 to TRBJ1-1; no definite D call. This CDR3 is 12 amino acids long. Germline loops: CDR1 MNHEY, CDR2 SVGAGI. V lost 8 bases to trimming and J lost 3 bases, with 10 bases between them. The CDR3 sequence: CASHFGDTEAFF. The CDR3 coding sequence is TGTGCCAGCCACTTTGGAGACACTGAAGCTTTCTTT.

The chain is built from TRBV27 and TRBJ1-2; 8 nucleotides align to TRBD1. Germline assignment: CDR1 MNHEY and CDR2 SMNVEV (reference sequence). This CDR3 has 14 amino acids. J gave up 5 bases and V 5 bases, and 7 bases lay outside the gene matches. CDR3 nucleotides: TGTGCCAGCAGTCCCCGACAGGGGATGTATGGCTACACCTTC. Translation: CASSPRQGMYGYTF.

This chain joins TRBV6-1 and TRBJ1-1, with TRBD1 identical over 9 bases. The V gene's germline CDR1 is MNHNS and CDR2 SASEGT. The CDR3 sequence is 14 residues long. J was trimmed by 7 bases and V by 6 bases; bases with no gene match: 9. As DNA, the CDR3 is TGTGCCAGCAGCTTCACAGGGGGCGAGGGTGAAGCTTTCTTT. This translates into CASSFTGGEGEAFF.

The chain uses TRBV11-3 and TRBJ2-7, with 7 bases that match TRBD1. The CDR3 has 13 residues. Germline V lookup: CDR1 SGHNT, CDR2 YENEEA. V gave up 2 bases and J gave up 13 bases; unmatched junction bases: 11. This chain's CDR3 is CASSLLRDSALYF. DNA for the CDR3: TGTGCCAGCAGCTTACTCCGGGACAGTGCTCTTTACTTC.

The rearrangement uses TRBV6-1 and TRBJ2-7, with unresolved D. The germline CDR1 and CDR2 sequences are MNHNS and SASEGT. Trimming left V 4 bases short and J 0 bases short, with 13 bases between. This CDR3 is built from 15 residues. The CDR3, as DNA: TGTGCCAGCAGTGTGGTGGTCTCCAGCTCCTACGAGCAGTACTTC. Translation: CASSVVVSSSYEQYF.

The gene calls are TRBV6-5 and TRBJ1-1, with a tentative D call TRBD1 (5 bases). Looked up from germline, CDR1 is MNHEY and CDR2 is SVGAGI. The CDR3 contains 15 residues. V lost 1 base and J lost 0, with 9 bases in between. The CDR3 coding sequence is TGTGCCAGCAGTTACTTGCAGGGAATGAACACTGAAGCTTTCTTT. As protein: CASSYLQGMNTEAFF.

The rearrangement uses TRBV6-1 and TRBJ1-1; tentatively, D is TRBD1 (5 bases). Germline-derived CDR1 and CDR2 are MNHNS and SASEGT. V lost 5 bases to trimming and J lost 3 bases, with 7 bases between them. The CDR3 runs 12 residues. CDR3 protein: CASSRGYTEAFF. CDR3 bases: TGTGCCAGCAGTAGGGGTTACACTGAAGCTTTCTTT.

CDR3: CASSIGGGAWGETQYF. CDR3 in DNA: TGTGCCAGTAGTATAGGCGGGGGGGCTTGGGGAGAGACCCAGTACTTC. The V and J genes are TRBV19 and TRBJ2-5; TRBD2 matches at 9 bases. This CDR3 has 16 residues. The germline V gene has CDR1 LNHDA and CDR2 SQIVND (reference sequence). The V gene end was trimmed by 1 base and the J gene end by 4 bases; junction bases not matched to a gene: 7.

The chain links TRBV9 to TRBJ2-7; TRBD1 is a possible D gene (5 bases). This CDR3 spans 14 amino acids. Deletions cut 0 bases from V and 2 bases from J, with 9 bases between. Germline V gene data show CDR1 as SGDLS and CDR2 as YYNGEE. The CDR3 here is CASSVGTNTYEQYF. The DNA of the CDR3 is TGTGCCAGCAGCGTAGGGACAAATACCTACGAGCAGTACTTC.

This sequence joins TRBV2 and TRBJ1-3; D unresolved. Germline CDR1 is SNHLY and CDR2 is FYNNEI. V lost 6 bases and J 6 bases, leaving 24 bases between the germline ends. This CDR3 is built from 17 residues. CDR3 DNA sequence: TGTGCCAGCAGAAAGACAACGGCGAGTTCTCTGGAAAACACCATATATTTT. Translated, it gives CASRKTTASSLENTIYF.

The CDR3 region has the DNA TGTGCCAGCAGCAAATGGACAACCCAGAACTATGGCTACACCTTC. Translation: CASSKWTTQNYGYTF. The chain has TRBV21-1 and TRBJ1-2; no check of the table's D call, TRBD1, against the DNA was made. TRBV21-1 is deemed a pseudogene. The CDR3 consists of 15 residues.

The V call is TRBV6-1, the J call TRBJ2-3; TRBD2 agrees at 9 bases. The CDR3 length is 15 residues. Germline V gene sequence: CDR1 MNHNS, CDR2 SASEGT. Trimming cost V 3 bases and J 3 bases; bases outside gene matches: 4. CDR3 loop: CASSDSRGGTDTQYF. CDR3 coding DNA: TGTGCCAGCAGTGACTCGCGGGGGGGAACAGATACGCAGTATTTT.

This sequence joins TRBV28 and TRBJ2-7; D gene unclear. Germline-derived CDR1 and CDR2 are MDHEN and SYDVKM. V lost 6 bases and J lost 2, with 11 bases in between. There are 13 residues in the CDR3. In DNA, the CDR3 is TGTGCCAGCAGGTCGACTGTTGCCTACGAGCAGTACTTC. This encodes CASRSTVAYEQYF.

V and J are TRBV27 and TRBJ2-3; TRBD1 is a possible D gene (6 bases). V shed 5 bases and J shed 3 bases, with 12 bases lying between them. This CDR3 is built from 14 residues. The V gene's germline CDR1 is MNHEY and CDR2 SMNVEV (reference sequence). The CDR3 is CASSRGMTTDTQYF. CDR3 coding DNA: TGTGCCAGCAGTAGGGGGATGACGACAGATACGCAGTATTTT.

The chain joins TRBV7-3 to TRBJ1-5; no firm D call. V lost 5 bases and J lost 5, with 10 bases in between. This CDR3 is 13 amino acids long. Germline CDR1 is SGHTA and CDR2 is FQGTGA. The CDR3 here is CASSRGLDQPQHF. CDR3 coding DNA: TGTGCCAGCAGCCGCGGGTTGGATCAGCCCCAGCATTTT.

The chain couples TRBV29-1 to TRBJ2-1; the match to TRBD2 covers 9 bases. The CDR3 runs to 16 residues. Germline lookup yields CDR1 SQVTM and CDR2 ANQGSEA. V gave up 1 base and J gave up 0 bases; unmatched junction bases: 4. CDR3 region: CSVEGLAGSSYNEQFF. For the CDR3, the DNA is TGCAGCGTTGAAGGTCTAGCGGGGAGCTCCTACAATGAGCAGTTCTTC.

The J gene is TRBJ1-4, the V gene TRBV2; no clear D. This CDR3 spans 18 amino acids. Germline V gene sequence: CDR1 SNHLY, CDR2 FYNNEI. The V and J ends lost 6 bases and 0 bases respectively, with 20 bases between them. The CDR3 region is CASRYREGQTPTNEKLFF. CDR3 in DNA: TGTGCCAGCAGGTACAGAGAGGGCCAAACCCCAACTAATGAAAAACTGTTTTTT.

This clone appeared a single time. The gene calls are TRBV28 and TRBJ2-2, with a tentative D call TRBD1 (6 bases). Germline assignment: CDR1 MDHEN and CDR2 SYDVKM. The V gene lost 6 bases and the J gene lost 0 bases, with 17 bases spanning the gap. CDR3 length: 17 residues. The CDR3 DNA is TGTGCCAGCAGGTCGCGGTGGGGGCCCTCGAACACCGGGGAGCTGTTTTTT. Its protein is CASRSRWGPSNTGELFF. Variable domain in full (rest from reference TRBV28 and TRBJ2-2): DVKVTQSSRYLVKRTGEKVFLECVQDMDHENMFWYRQDPGLGLRLIYFSYDVKMKEKGDIPEGYSVSREKKERFSLILESASTNQTSMYLCASRSRWGPSNTGELFFGEGSRLTVL.